This TCR beta chain comes out of a study of blood T cell dynamics during melanoma immunotherapy. Time point described: week 3, after first cycle of checkpoint inhibitor. Disease control meant complete response, partial response or stable disease at 12 weeks. Prior systemic cancer therapy, immunosuppressant use and other active malignancies excluded patients. A fixed DNA input of around 0.35 ug was used per bulk PBMC sample. Sequenced by immunoSEQ multiplex PCR; TCRdb stores in-frame clones only, minus some. The sample includes 25,000 to 30,000 clones, approximately 80% of them seen just once. This clone occurred once. Losses at the gene ends were 3 bases for V and 2 bases for J; bases not matched to a gene: 5. Germline V gene sequence: CDR1 SGHRS, CDR2 YFSETQ. The CDR3 contains 15 residues.

The origin of this receptor is a human donor with melanoma. The material sequenced was blood, taken from a patient treated with checkpoint blockade. V is TRBV5-1 and J is TRBJ2-3; 8 nucleotides match TRBD2. The CDR3: CASSSGGSYTDTQYF. The CDR3 region has the DNA TGCGCCAGCAGCTCGGGGGGGTCTTACACAGATACGCAGTATTTT.